These 20 T cell receptor beta chains originate from one sample sequenced in a study of naive and memory T cell subsets. Four PCR rounds used nested alpha and beta constant region primers plus the SP2 primer. TCRdb reanalysed the 5' RACE reads using MiXCR and keeps one entry per CDR3 protein. The table has more than 60,000 distinct CDR3 sequences, 8% to 9% seen once. An oligonucleotide containing a UMI was ligated to the 3' end of TCR cDNA. The source of these receptors is a female donor in good health.

This clonotype was seen ten or more times. The chain carries TRBV12-3 or TRBV12-4 and TRBJ1-2; D is perhaps TRBD1 (6 bases). The CDR3 consists of 13 residues. V was trimmed by 4 bases and J by 3 bases, leaving 9 bases between them. CDR3 residues: CASSSQGHYGYTF. The CDR3, as DNA: TGTGCCAGCAGTTCACAGGGACACTATGGCTACACCTTC.

The V gene is TRBV7-9, the J gene TRBJ2-3, with D tentatively TRBD1 or TRBD2 (5 bases each). Germline V lookup: CDR1 SEHNR, CDR2 FQNEAQ (reference sequence). The CDR3 spans 17 residues. V dropped 0 bases and J dropped 2 bases, with 15 bases sitting between them. The CDR3 loop is CASSLADRLYFTDTQYF. The CDR3, as DNA: TGTGCCAGCAGCTTAGCAGACAGACTATACTTCACAGATACGCAGTATTTT. Using reference TRBV7-9 and TRBJ2-3 for the parts outside the CDR3, the full variable domain is DTGVSQNPRHKITKRGQNVTFRCDPISEHNRLYWYRQTLGQGPEFLTYFQNEAQLEKSRLLSDRFSAERPKGSFSTLEIQRTEQGDSAMYLCASSLADRLYFTDTQYFGPGTRLTVL.

Points on this clonotype: Relative to the germline gene, one junction end is altered; a read error may explain this. The chain combines TRBV2 with TRBJ2-1; the D gene is possibly TRBD2 (7 bases). The germline CDR1 and CDR2 sequences are SNHLY and FYNNEI. The CDR3 is 15 residues long. The CDR3 region is CASGLEGGPGNEQLF. CDR3 DNA: TGTGCCAGCGGTCTTGAGGGGGGGCCTGGGAATGAGCAGCTCTTC.

This clonotype was counted only a few times. V is TRBV28 and J is TRBJ2-3; D call uncertain. Germline V gives CDR1 MDHEN, CDR2 SYDVKM. Trimming took off 5 bases at V and 6 bases at J, with 9 bases between the two ends. CDR3 size: 12 residues. DNA for the CDR3: TGTGCCAGCAGTGACCCTAAGGATACGCAGTATTTT. Amino acids: CASSDPKDTQYF.

This clonotype was observed at least ten times. V gene TRBV5-1 combines with J gene TRBJ1-1; D uncertain. Germline lookup yields CDR1 SGHRS and CDR2 YFSETQ. V lost 1 base to trimming and J lost 1 base, with 8 bases between them. The CDR3 runs to 14 residues. Here the CDR3 reads CASSLLWQNTEAFF. The CDR3 nucleotides are TGCGCCAGCAGCTTGTTGTGGCAGAACACTGAAGCTTTCTTT. Looking up the rest from reference TRBV5-1 and TRBJ1-1 gives the full variable domain: KAGVTQTPRYLIKTRGQQVTLSCSPISGHRSVSWYQQTPGQGLQFLFEYFSETQRNKGNFPGRFSGRQFSNSRSEMNVSTLELGDSALYLCASSLLWQNTEAFFGQGTRLTVV.

This clonotype was counted between two and nine times. The V gene is TRBV7-9, the J gene TRBJ1-4; 8 bases are a match to TRBD1. V lost 0 bases and J lost 5; bases outside the gene matches: 2. Looked up from germline, CDR1 is SEHNR and CDR2 is FQNEAQ (reference sequence). CDR3 length: 15 residues. The CDR3 sequence: CASSLARTGNEKLFF. The CDR3 nucleotides read TGTGCCAGCAGCTTAGCGCGGACAGGGAATGAAAAACTGTTTTTT.

This clonotype came up a few times. CDR3 protein: CASSLKVGTMKKLFF. The CDR3 DNA is TGTGCCAGCAGCCTAAAAGTGGGGACCATGAAAAAACTGTTTTTT. The chain employs TRBV9 and TRBJ1-4, with D perhaps matching TRBD1 (5 bases). The ends were cut back, 4 bases at V and 9 bases at J, with 19 bases in the middle. There are 15 residues in the CDR3. Germline V gene lookup returns CDR1 SGDLS and CDR2 YYNGEE.

This clonotype was counted only a few times. The chain carries TRBV20-1 and TRBJ2-5; 7 bases are shared with TRBD2. The germline V gene encodes CDR1 DFQATT and CDR2 SNEGSKA (reference sequence). J gave up 2 bases and V 4 bases, and 13 bases lay outside the gene matches. CDR3 size: 16 residues. The CDR3 bases are TGCAGTGCTACCCCCTTTCGCGGGGGAGGACAAGAGACCCAGTACTTC. It codes for CSATPFRGGGQETQYF.

V is TRBV30 and J is TRBJ2-3; the match to TRBD2 covers 10 bases. The trim removed 4 bases at V and 7 bases at J, leaving 8 bases unmatched. From germline, CDR1 is GTSNPN and CDR2 SVGIG (reference sequence). The CDR3 sequence is 14 residues long. The DNA for the CDR3 is TGTGCCTGGACCCTAGCGGGAGCCGGGTATACGCAGTATTTT. Residues: CAWTLAGAGYTQYF.

The chain joins TRBV6-5 to TRBJ1-1; D call uncertain. Trimming took off 6 bases at V and 4 bases at J, with 12 bases between the two ends. Per the germline V gene, CDR1 is MNHEY and CDR2 is SVGAGI. The CDR3 has 13 amino acids. The CDR3 DNA sequence: TGTGCCAGCAGGATCCTACAACGCACTGAAGCTTTCTTT. Translated, it gives CASRILQRTEAFF.

This rearrangement joins TRBV12-3 or TRBV12-4 to TRBJ2-1, with 12 bases fitting TRBD2. Losses at the gene ends were 8 bases for V and 7 bases for J; bases not matched to a gene: 6. This CDR3 has 14 amino acids. In DNA form, the CDR3 reads TGTGCCAGCGGGTTACTAGCGGGAGGTAATGAGCAGTTCTTC. Its translation: CASGLLAGGNEQFF.

This clonotype was picked up a small number of times. The CDR3 bases are TGTGCCAGCAGCCAAGACCCTCTCGACACCGGGGAGCTGTTTTTT. It is translated as CASSQDPLDTGELFF. The rearrangement uses TRBV4-2 and TRBJ2-2; D gene uncertain. The germline V and J ends were trimmed by 0 bases and 3 bases, with 8 bases remaining between them. In germline, CDR1 is LGHNA, CDR2 YNFKEQ. The CDR3 consists of 15 residues.

This clonotype was found many times. This sequence joins TRBV3-1 and TRBJ1-5; D remains ambiguous. Trimming took 4 bases from V and 3 from J, leaving 10 bases between them. The CDR3 sequence is 14 residues long. The germline gives CDR1 LGHDT, CDR2 YNNKEL (reference sequence). In DNA form, the CDR3 reads TGTGCCAGCAGCCCCAGATACAACAATCAGCCCCAGCATTTT. Translation gives CASSPRYNNQPQHF. The whole variable domain, filled in from reference TRBV3-1 and TRBJ1-5, reads DTAVSQTPKYLVTQMGNDKSIKCEQNLGHDTMYWYKQDSKKFLKIMFSYNNKELIINETVPNRFSPKSPDKAHLNLHINSLELGDSAVYFCASSPRYNNQPQHFGDGTRLSIL.

This clonotype was observed a few times. This sequence joins TRBV5-1 and TRBJ1-1; D unresolved. Germline assignment: CDR1 SGHRS and CDR2 YFSETQ. Trimming removed 0 bases at V and 1 base at J, with 7 bases between. The CDR3 is 14 amino acids. CDR3 sequence: CASSLGHANTEAFF. CDR3 nucleotides: TGCGCCAGCAGCTTGGGACACGCGAACACTGAAGCTTTCTTT.

The V gene is TRBV7-2, the J gene TRBJ2-1, with D possibly being TRBD2 (5 bases). Trimming removed 1 base from V and 5 bases from J, with 15 bases in between. The CDR3 consists of 16 residues. CDR1 SGHTA and CDR2 FQGNSA come from the germline V gene. The CDR3 is CASSLGIREIHNEQFF. CDR3 nucleotide sequence: TGTGCCAGCAGCTTAGGGATCCGGGAAATACACAATGAGCAGTTCTTC.

This clonotype appeared many times. The gene calls are TRBV2 and TRBJ1-4; D is unresolved. The ends were cut back, 5 bases at V and 8 bases at J, with 9 bases in the middle. From germline, CDR1 is SNHLY and CDR2 FYNNEI. CDR3 length: 12 amino acids. The CDR3 region is CASSPRREKLFF. The CDR3 DNA reads as TGTGCCAGCAGTCCACGGCGGGAAAAACTGTTTTTT. Filled out from reference TRBV2 and TRBJ1-4, the complete variable domain reads EPEVTQTPSHQVTQMGQEVILRCVPISNHLYFYWYRQILGQKVEFLVSFYNNEISEKSEIFDDQFSVERPDGSNFTLKIRSTKLEDSAMYFCASSPRREKLFFGSGTQLSVL.

The rearrangement links TRBV25-1 to TRBJ2-3; 8 bases align to TRBD2. Per germline, CDR1 MGHDK and CDR2 SYGVNS. The CDR3 spans 18 residues. The V and J ends lost 5 bases and 4 bases, in that order; junction bases with no gene match: 17. CDR3 bases: TGTGCCAGCAGTCCTAGTGTGGGAAGCGGGGGCTGGTCAGATACGCAGTATTTT. Translating gives CASSPSVGSGGWSDTQYF.

This clonotype was observed many times. V gene TRBV3-1 combines with J gene TRBJ1-6; D unresolved. Germline V CDR1 and CDR2: LGHDT, YNNKEL (reference sequence). V was clipped by 3 bases and J by 9 bases, with 12 bases between them. The CDR3 is 14 amino acids. The CDR3 DNA is TGTGCCAGCAGCCACCTGACCGGCAGTTCACCCCTCCACTTT. Protein product: CASSHLTGSSPLHF.

V is TRBV11-3 and J is TRBJ2-1; D not resolved. CDR1 and CDR2 (germline): SGHNT, YENEEA. Deletions cut 5 bases from V and 7 bases from J, with 12 bases between. The CDR3 has 13 residues. The CDR3 coding sequence is TGTGCCAGCAGCCAAGATGGGCAGAATGAGCAGTTCTTC. This translates into CASSQDGQNEQFF.

At least ten counts were recorded for this clonotype. This sequence joins TRBV6-1 and TRBJ1-6; possible D gene TRBD1, 5 bases. With 8 bases removed from V and 0 bases from J, the gap between germline ends came to 14 bases. Per the germline V gene, CDR1 is MNHNS and CDR2 is SASEGT. The CDR3 spans 16 residues. The CDR3 here is CASSKRGSSYNSPLHF. CDR3 DNA: TGTGCCAGCTCCAAGCGGGGGAGCTCCTATAATTCACCCCTCCACTTT.